The clone carrying this T cell receptor beta chain appeared many times. No antigen is known for it. The sample is drawn from a study of breast tumors, draining lymph nodes, adjacent tissues. General study results and limits: Compared with lymph nodes, tumors were less diverse; compared with nontumor tissue, more. That most tumor T cells come from lymph nodes remained unproven.

In TCRdb, the multiplex PCR reads were re-called with MiXCR into one record per CDR3 protein. The sample yields 150,000 to 200,000 distinct CDR3 sequences, 25% to 40% seen once. Germline loops: CDR1 DFQATT, CDR2 SNEGSKA (reference sequence). The CDR3 is made up of 14 amino acids. V shed 1 base and J shed 0 bases, with 7 bases lying between them. Samples came from axillary lymph nodes draining the breast cancer. Material: axillary lymph node tissue. The rearrangement joins TRBV20-1 to TRBJ1-5; no clear D gene. The clonotype comes from a female donor with breast cancer. Some clones in this sample may be carry-over from other donors' samples. CDR3 in amino acids: CSARVADSNQPQHF. The DNA of the CDR3 is TGCAGTGCTAGAGTAGCAGATAGCAATCAGCCCCAGCATTTT.